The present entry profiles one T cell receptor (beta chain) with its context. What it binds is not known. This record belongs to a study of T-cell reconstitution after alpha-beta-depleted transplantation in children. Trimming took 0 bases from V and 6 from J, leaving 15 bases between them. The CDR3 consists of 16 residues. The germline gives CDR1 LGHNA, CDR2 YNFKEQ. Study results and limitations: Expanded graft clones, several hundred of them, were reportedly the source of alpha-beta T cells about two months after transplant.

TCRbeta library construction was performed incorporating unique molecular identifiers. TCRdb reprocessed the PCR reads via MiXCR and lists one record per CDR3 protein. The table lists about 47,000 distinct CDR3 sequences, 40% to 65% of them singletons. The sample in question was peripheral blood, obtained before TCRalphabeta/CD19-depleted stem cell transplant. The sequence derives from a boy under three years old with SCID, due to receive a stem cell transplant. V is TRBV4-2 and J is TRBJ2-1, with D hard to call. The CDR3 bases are TGTGCCAGCAGCCAAGATATCAGCCGCCCCCCCAATGAGCAGTTCTTC. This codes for CASSQDISRPPNEQFF.